This TCR beta chain emerged from a study of blood T cell repertoires in COVID-19. Overall study: Donors in the United States, Italy and Spain gave samples during acute or convalescent COVID-19. From T cells, B-cell-depleted T cells, or PBMCs came the material, which was cDNA or gDNA.

V was pared by 4 bases and J by 4 bases, with 13 bases between. The CDR3 spans 14 residues. CDR1 is SGHDN and CDR2 is FVKESK in the germline V gene. In the study's own analysis: Amplifying reference gene primers gave estimates of nucleated cell counts. The protocol was immunoSEQ multiplex PCR, while the TCRdb copy is restricted to in-frame clones and leaves out a portion. The D gene and trimming were derived from the DNA, and the V and J assignments and clone size from that table. The data contain roughly 120,000 clones, 90% of them seen just once; the ten biggest clones take up approximately 3.7%. The origin of this receptor is a man over 45 with active COVID-19. The specimen was peripheral blood. The chain combines TRBV14 with TRBJ1-1; D is ambiguous. The CDR3 is CASSPAARGTEAFF. The CDR3 DNA is TGTGCCAGCAGCCCCGCCGCTCGCGGCACTGAAGCTTTCTTT. Combining the CDR3 with reference TRBV14 and TRBJ1-1 gives the whole variable domain EAGVTQFPSHSVIEKGQTVTLRCDPISGHDNLYWYRRVMGKEIKFLLHFVKESKQDESGMPNNRFLAERTGGTYSTLKVQPAELEDSGVYFCASSPAARGTEAFFGQGTRLTVV.